This TCR beta chain stems from a study of breast tumors, draining lymph nodes, adjacent tissues. The CDR3 totals 15 residues. Trimming stripped 2 bases from V and 0 bases from J, with 10 bases between. CDR1 and CDR2 from the germline V gene are KGHSH and LQKENI. On this clonotype: What it binds is not known.

Study-level findings and limits: Findings are consistent with lymph node origin and intratumoral expansion of most tumor T cells. Compared with lymph nodes, tumors were less diverse; compared with nontumor tissue, more. The lymph node origin of tumor T cells was framed as consistent with a hypothesis, not demonstrated.

Samples came from axillary lymph nodes draining the breast cancer. Using its own MiXCR run on the multiplex PCR reads, TCRdb lists one record per CDR3 protein. The table lists 150,000 to 250,000 distinct CDR3 sequences, 31% of them singletons. Sequenced: axillary lymph node tissue. This clonotype was sampled from a female donor with breast cancer. Some clones in this sample may be carry-over from other donors' samples. The V gene is TRBV18, the J gene TRBJ1-1, with D uncertain. The CDR3 spells CASSPKVGMNTEAFF. CDR3 nucleotides: TGTGCCAGCTCACCAAAGGTCGGTATGAACACTGAAGCTTTCTTT.